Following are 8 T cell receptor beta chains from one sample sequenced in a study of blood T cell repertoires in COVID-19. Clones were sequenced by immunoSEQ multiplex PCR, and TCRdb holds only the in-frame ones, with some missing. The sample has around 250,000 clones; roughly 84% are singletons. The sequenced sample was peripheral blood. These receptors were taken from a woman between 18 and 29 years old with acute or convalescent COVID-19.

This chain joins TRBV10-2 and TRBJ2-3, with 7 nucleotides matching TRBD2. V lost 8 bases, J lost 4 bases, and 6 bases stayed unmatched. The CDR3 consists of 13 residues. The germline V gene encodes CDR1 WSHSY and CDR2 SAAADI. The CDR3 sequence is CASLSGRADTQYF. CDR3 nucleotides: TGCGCCAGCTTAAGTGGGAGGGCAGATACGCAGTATTTT.

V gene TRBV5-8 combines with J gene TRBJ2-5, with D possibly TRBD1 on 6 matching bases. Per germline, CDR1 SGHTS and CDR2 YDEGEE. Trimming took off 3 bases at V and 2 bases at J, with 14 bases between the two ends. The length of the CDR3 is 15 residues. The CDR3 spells CASSSRTVAQETQYF. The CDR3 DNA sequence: TGTGCCAGCAGCTCTAGGACAGTCGCACAAGAGACCCAGTACTTC.

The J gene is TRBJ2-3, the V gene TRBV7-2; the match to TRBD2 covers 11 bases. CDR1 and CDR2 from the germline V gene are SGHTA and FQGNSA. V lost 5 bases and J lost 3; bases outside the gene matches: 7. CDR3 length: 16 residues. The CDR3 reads CASSIRLAGKTDTQYF. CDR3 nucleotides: TGTGCCAGCAGCATTAGACTAGCGGGAAAGACAGATACGCAGTATTTT.

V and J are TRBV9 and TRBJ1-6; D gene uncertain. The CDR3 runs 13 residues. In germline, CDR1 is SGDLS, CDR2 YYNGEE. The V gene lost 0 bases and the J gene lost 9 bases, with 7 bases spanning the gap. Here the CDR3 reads CASSVGYSSPLHF. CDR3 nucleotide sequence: TGTGCCAGCAGCGTAGGGTACTCTTCACCCCTCCACTTT.

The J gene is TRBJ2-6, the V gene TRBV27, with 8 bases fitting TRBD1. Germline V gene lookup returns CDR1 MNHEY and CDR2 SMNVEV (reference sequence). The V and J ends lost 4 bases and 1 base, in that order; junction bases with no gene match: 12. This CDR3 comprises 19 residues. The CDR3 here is CASSSRTGPNLSGANVLTF. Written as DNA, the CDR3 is TGTGCCAGCAGTTCCAGGACAGGGCCGAATCTGTCTGGGGCCAACGTCCTGACTTTC.

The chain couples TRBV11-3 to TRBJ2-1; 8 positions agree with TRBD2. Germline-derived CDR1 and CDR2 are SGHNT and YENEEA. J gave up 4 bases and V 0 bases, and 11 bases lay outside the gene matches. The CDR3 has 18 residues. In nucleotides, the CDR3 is TGTGCCAGCAGCTTAGATCAAGGTGGAAGCGGGGGATACAATGAGCAGTTCTTC. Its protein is CASSLDQGGSGGYNEQFF.

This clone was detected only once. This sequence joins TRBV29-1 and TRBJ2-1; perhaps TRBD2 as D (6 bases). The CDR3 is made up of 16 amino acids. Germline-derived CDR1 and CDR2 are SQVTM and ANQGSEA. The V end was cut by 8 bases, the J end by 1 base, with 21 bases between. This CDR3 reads CSLSGDSLASYNEQFF. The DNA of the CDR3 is TGCAGCCTTTCGGGAGACTCCTTAGCGTCCTACAATGAGCAGTTCTTC.

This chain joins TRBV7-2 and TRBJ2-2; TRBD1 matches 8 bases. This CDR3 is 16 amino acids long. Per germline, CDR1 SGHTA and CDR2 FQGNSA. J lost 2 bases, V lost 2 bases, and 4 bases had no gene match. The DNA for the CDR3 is TGTGCCAGCAGCTTACAGGGACAGGCAAACACCGGGGAGCTGTTTTTT. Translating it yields CASSLQGQANTGELFF. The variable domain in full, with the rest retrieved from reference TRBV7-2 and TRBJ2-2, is GAGVSQSPSNKVTEKGKDVELRCDPISGHTALYWYRQSLGQGLEFLIYFQGNSAPDKSGLPSDRFSAERTGGSVSTLTIQRTQQEDSAVYLCASSLQGQANTGELFFGEGSRLTVL.